Listed below are T cell receptor beta chains from one sample, sequenced in a study of cytomegalovirus exposure and HLA in healthy donors. Assay: immunoSEQ multiplex PCR; the TCRdb copy retains only in-frame clones and omits some. The sample has around 74,000 clones. Sequenced input: PBMCs. These receptor sequences come from a young man in good health and CMV-seronegative. Each CDR3 is given with its conserved first and last residue. The order of the fields is J gene, D gene, V gene, CDR3 DNA, CDR3 protein. The D gene is left open where the match is weak.

TRBJ2-7 TRBD1 TRBV23-1 TGCGCCAGCAGTCAATCAGTTCCCGGACAGGACGACTCCTACGAGCAGTACTTC CASSQSVPGQDDSYEQYF
TRBJ2-5 TRBD2 TRBV7-8 TGTGCCAGCAGCCCCTCCAGCGGGAGGTCTGAAGAGACCCAGTACTTC CASSPSSGRSEETQYF
TRBJ2-7 NA TRBV6-5 TGTGCCAGCAGTTATGGCAGGGTGACCTACGAGCAGTACTTC CASSYGRVTYEQYF
TRBJ2-2 NA TRBV6-5 TGTGCCAGCAGTTCCAGGGCAGGATCCGGGGAGCTGTTTTTT CASSSRAGSGELFF
TRBJ2-7 TRBD1 TRBV28 TGTGCCAGCCGAACCAACCGGGACAGTTTTTACGAGCAGTACTTC CASRTNRDSFYEQYF
TRBJ1-6 NA TRBV7-6 TGTGCCAGCAGCTTAGTTCAGGGTGTTAATTCACCCCTCCACTTT CASSLVQGVNSPLHF
TRBJ1-1 TRBD1 TRBV4-2 TGTGCCAGCAGCCCGACAGGGGGGGCGAACACTGAAGCTTTCTTT CASSPTGGANTEAFF
TRBJ1-1 TRBD1 TRBV4-3 TGCGCCAGCAGCCAATTGACAGGGGGCTACACTGAAGCTTTCTTT CASSQLTGGYTEAFF
TRBJ2-1 TRBD2 TRBV5-8 TGTGCCAGCAGCTTTATGAGCGGGGGGGCAGTCTCCGGCTCCTACAATGAGCAGTTCTTC CASSFMSGGAVSGSYNEQFF
TRBJ2-4 TRBD2 TRBV7-6 TGTGCCAGCAGCGTCCTAGCGGGAGGGGGAAACATTCAGTACTTC CASSVLAGGGNIQYF
TRBJ2-3 NA TRBV7-9 TGTGCCAGCAGCCCCACGTCCCGGACAGATACGCAGTATTTT CASSPTSRTDTQYF
TRBJ2-1 TRBD2 TRBV9 TGTGCCAGCAGCGTATACGGGACTAGCGGATACAATGAGCAGTTCTTC CASSVYGTSGYNEQFF
TRBJ1-2 NA TRBV9 TGTGCCAGCAGCGTAGAATTGGGGGCGGGCGGCTACACCTTC CASSVELGAGGYTF
TRBJ1-6 TRBD1 TRBV7-6 TGTGCCAGCAGCCCAGGACAGGGAAAGCTTTCACCCCTCCACTTT CASSPGQGKLSPLHF
TRBJ2-7 NA TRBV25-1 TGTGCCAGCAGTGGACTAGTCTACGAGCAGTACTTC CASSGLVYEQYF
TRBJ1-2 NA TRBV6-6 TGTGCCAGCACCCCCCTCGAGAGAGGCTACACCTTC CASTPLERGYTF
TRBJ2-4 NA TRBV15 TGTGCCACCAGTCCAGGCCTAGCCAAAAACATTCAGTACTTC CATSPGLAKNIQYF
TRBJ2-1 TRBD1 TRBV9 TGTGCCAGCAGCGCAGAGGACAGGGGATACAATGAGCAGTTCTTC CASSAEDRGYNEQFF
TRBJ2-7 NA TRBV11-2 TGTGCCAGCAGCTTAGGGAACAGGCCCTACGAGCAGTACTTC CASSLGNRPYEQYF
TRBJ2-2 NA TRBV7-2 TGTGCCAGCAGCTCTCAGGGCGTTTACGGGGAGCTGTTTTTT CASSSQGVYGELFF
TRBJ1-5 NA TRBV2 TGTGCCAGCAGTGAACCAAAAGGGGGACCGAATCAGCCCCAGCATTTT CASSEPKGGPNQPQHF
TRBJ2-2 NA TRBV4-2 TGTGCCAGCAGCCACCTTACGGACTCGAGTCGTTATCCGTCCGGGGAGCTGTTTTTT CASSHLTDSSRYPSGELFF
TRBJ1-2 NA TRBV9 TGTGCCAGCAGCGCGGGACATCGGGTACGGGGCTACACCTTC CASSAGHRVRGYTF
TRBJ2-6 TRBD2 TRBV7-3 TGTGCCAGCAGCCCCTTCACGGGGGGGGCAATGGCTGGGGCCAACGTCCTGACTTTC CASSPFTGGAMAGANVLTF
TRBJ1-4 NA TRBV5-4 TGTGCCAGCAGCTCCAGGGTGGAAGAAGAAAAACTGTTTTTT CASSSRVEEEKLFF
TRBJ1-4 NA TRBV2 TGTGCCAGTATTCGGGGCAGGGGTGAAAAACTGTTTTTT CASIRGRGEKLFF
TRBJ1-4 TRBD1 TRBV9 TGTGCCAGCAGCGGCCGGACAGGTGAAAAACTGTTTTTT CASSGRTGEKLFF
TRBJ2-6 TRBD1 TRBV7-9 TGTGCCAGCAGCGTGAACAGGGGTTCTGGGGCCAACGTCCTGACTTTC CASSVNRGSGANVLTF
TRBJ2-7 NA TRBV4-3 TGCGCCAGCAGCCAAGTCCGGCAGGGAGGAATGTACGAGCAGTACTTC CASSQVRQGGMYEQYF
TRBJ2-1 TRBD2 TRBV29-1 TGCAGCGTTGAGGTCCCGCGTAGCGGGAGGGCCTATGAGCAGTTCTTC CSVEVPRSGRAYEQFF
TRBJ1-5 TRBD1 TRBV18 TGTGCCAGCTCACCTATCCGGGACAGGAATCAGCCCCAGCATTTT CASSPIRDRNQPQHF
TRBJ2-5 TRBD2 TRBV19 TGTGCCAGTAGTATAAGGCGGGGGCAAGAGACCCAGTACTTC CASSIRRGQETQYF
TRBJ2-5 NA TRBV9 TGTGCCAGCAGCGTAGGGGGGCACCAAGAGACCCAGTACTTC CASSVGGHQETQYF
TRBJ2-2 TRBD1 TRBV27 TGTGCCACCTTCGACAGGGACAGCACCGGGGAGCTGTTTTTT CATFDRDSTGELFF
TRBJ2-5 TRBD2 TRBV5-4 TGTGCCAGCAGCTTTGGTCCGACTAGCGGGAGATCGGAGACCCAGTACTTC CASSFGPTSGRSETQYF
TRBJ2-2 TRBD1 TRBV4-1 TGCGCCAGCAGCCACTTAAACAGGGGAACCGGGGAGCTGTTTTTT CASSHLNRGTGELFF
TRBJ1-2 NA TRBV21-1 TGTGCCAGCCACCAGGGAAACTATGGCTACACCTTC CASHQGNYGYTF
TRBJ1-5 NA TRBV6-1 TGTGCCAGCAACGATTGGGGGGTGAATCAGCCCCAGCATTTT CASNDWGVNQPQHF
TRBJ1-5 NA TRBV7-2 TGTGCCAGCAGCTTAGCCAGGGATCAGCCCCAGCATTTT CASSLARDQPQHF
TRBJ2-7 TRBD1 TRBV5-4 TGTGCCAGCAGCTCATTACAGGGGGGCTACGAGCAGTACTTC CASSSLQGGYEQYF
TRBJ1-2 NA TRBV4-1 TGCGCCAGCAGCCAGGAAGGGGCCTCCCCTTATATCGGCTACACCTTC CASSQEGASPYIGYTF
TRBJ2-1 TRBD1 TRBV5-4 TGTGCCAGCAGCTTGCGTATACAGGGGAATGAGCAGTTCTTC CASSLRIQGNEQFF
TRBJ2-3 NA TRBV19 TGTGCCAGTAGGCTATCAGGAGATACGCAGTATTTT CASRLSGDTQYF
TRBJ2-7 NA TRBV29-1 TGCAGCCTGGGAGGGCAGTACTTC CSLGGQYF
TRBJ2-1 TRBD2 TRBV4-1 TGCGCCAGCAGCCAGGCTAGCGGGGGATACAATGAGCAGTTCTTC CASSQASGGYNEQFF
TRBJ2-7 TRBD2 TRBV7-9 TGTGCCAGCAGTCCCGGACTAGCGGGGGATGAGCAGTACTTC CASSPGLAGDEQYF